The present T cell receptor beta chain was sequenced within a study of Ad26.COV2.S vaccination and SARS-CoV-2 variants. Points from the study as a whole: The authors reported substantial breadth in spike-specific CD8+ and CD4+ T cell responses after vaccination.

Treatment here: 15 to 20 received Ad26.COV2.S at low or high dose, single or two shots; about 5 received placebo; per-sample allocation not given. On day 63 after the first injection, vaccine and placebo recipients gave samples. Boston supplied an adult donor aged 18-55 years. An Ad26 vector expressing Wuhan-strain SARS-CoV-2 spike served as the vaccine. In regard to this clone: Its antigen remains unknown.

Using immunoSEQ multiplex PCR, the repertoire was profiled, and TCRdb retains in-frame clones only, with some absent. The sample shows a few hundred thousand clones, more than 75% of them seen only once. This CDR3 region has 14 residues. Germline lookup yields CDR1 MNHEY and CDR2 SMNVEV (reference sequence). The ends were cut back, 4 bases at V and 6 bases at J, with 16 bases in the middle. V and J are TRBV27 and TRBJ2-7; a possible D gene is TRBD1 (6 bases). This sample comprised peripheral blood, obtained in a trial of Ad26.COV2.S vaccine versus placebo. The TCR originated in a person aged 18 to 59 who received the Ad26.COV2.S COVID-19 vaccine or a placebo. CDR3 in DNA: TGTGCCAGCAGTTCGGGACAATCTCCCCGCGAGCAGTACTTC. Its protein product is CASSSGQSPREQYF.